Each of the 13 T cell receptor beta chains below was sequenced from the same sample in a study of TIL therapy for anti-PD-1-resistant metastatic lung cancer. The time point was: pre-treatment sample, taken before nivolumab and TIL therapy. The immunoSEQ assay was v3. Repertoires were generated with immunoSEQ multiplex PCR, while TCRdb's copy carries only in-frame clones and drops some. Among over 10,000 clones listed, roughly 80% were seen once. Sequences were derived from blood, sampled at baseline. All receptors derive from a person between 30 and 79 years old with non-small cell lung cancer.

The rearrangement links TRBV5-4 to TRBJ1-4, with D possibly matching TRBD1 (6 bases). This CDR3 has 15 residues. Germline V gene lookup returns CDR1 SGHNT and CDR2 YYREEE (reference sequence). Trimming took off 4 bases at V and 8 bases at J, with 18 bases between the two ends. The CDR3 bases are TGTGCCAGCAGCCTATTACCCAGGGGCCTGGAAAAACTGTTTTTT. Its translation is CASSLLPRGLEKLFF. Variable domain in full (rest from reference TRBV5-4 and TRBJ1-4): ETGVTQSPTHLIKTRGQQVTLRCSSQSGHNTVSWYQQALGQGPQFIFQYYREEENGRGNFPPRFSGLQFPNYSSELNVNALELDDSALYLCASSLLPRGLEKLFFGSGTQLSVL.

The chain recombines TRBV5-4 with TRBJ2-3; D remains unclear. Trimming removed 0 bases from V and 3 bases from J, with 14 bases in between. Germline CDR1 SGHNT, CDR2 YYREEE (reference sequence). The length of the CDR3 is 16 residues. For the CDR3, the DNA is TGTGCCAGCAGCTTGGGTAGTAGGTCTAGAACAGATACGCAGTATTTT. This translates into CASSLGSRSRTDTQYF.

The rearrangement links TRBV9 to TRBJ2-3, with D unclear. This CDR3 contains 17 residues. The V and J ends lost 0 bases and 2 bases respectively, with 16 bases between them. Germline CDR1 reads SGDLS; CDR2 reads YYNGEE. The CDR3 sequence: CASSVATGPYLTDTQYF. DNA of the CDR3: TGTGCCAGCAGCGTAGCGACTGGCCCATACCTCACAGATACGCAGTATTTT.

This clone has just one count. V gene TRBV4-1 combines with J gene TRBJ1-4; D call uncertain. The CDR3 totals 17 residues. Germline V gene data show CDR1 as MGHRA and CDR2 as YSYEKL. Trimming stripped 0 bases from V and 0 bases from J, with 11 bases between. CDR3 residues: CASSQDVIGATNEKLFF. Written as DNA, the CDR3 is TGCGCCAGCAGCCAAGATGTAATTGGTGCAACTAATGAAAAACTGTTTTTT.

In its sample, this clone was seen a few times. V and J are TRBV12-5 and TRBJ1-5; weak D call: TRBD1 (6 bases). This CDR3 has 15 residues. V lost 2 bases and J 5 bases, leaving 13 bases between the germline ends. Germline-derived CDR1 and CDR2 are LGHNT and FRNRAP. CDR3 region: CASGLTGPGDQPQHF. The CDR3, as DNA: TGTGCTAGTGGTTTGACAGGGCCCGGGGATCAGCCCCAGCATTTT.

The rearrangement joins TRBV19 to TRBJ1-1; a possible D gene is TRBD1 (6 bases). The CDR3 loop spans 13 amino acids. Germline V gene sequence: CDR1 LNHDA, CDR2 SQIVND (reference sequence). The ends were cut back, 8 bases at V and 1 base at J, with 11 bases in the middle. The CDR3, as DNA: TGTGCCAGTTTAGACAGGACGAACACTGAAGCTTTCTTT. Protein sequence: CASLDRTNTEAFF.

The chain carries TRBV10-2 and TRBJ2-2, with D unresolved. This CDR3 has 16 residues. V was pared by 2 bases and J by 5 bases, with 15 bases between. Germline lookup yields CDR1 WSHSY and CDR2 SAAADI. The CDR3 loop reads CASSENFRVRTGELFF. DNA of the CDR3: TGCGCCAGCAGTGAGAATTTCCGGGTTCGGACCGGGGAGCTGTTTTTT.

The gene calls are TRBV7-9 and TRBJ2-7, with 13 positions matching TRBD2. The junction had 7 bases not matched to a gene; V was cut back by 4 bases and J by 7 bases. The germline CDR1 and CDR2 sequences are SEHNR and FQNEAQ (reference sequence). CDR3 length: 15 amino acids. In DNA, the CDR3 is TGTGCCAGCAGCTCAAGACTAGCGGGAGGCGGTGAGCAGTACTTC. It specifies CASSSRLAGGGEQYF. The whole variable domain, filled in from reference TRBV7-9 and TRBJ2-7, reads DTGVSQNPRHKITKRGQNVTFRCDPISEHNRLYWYRQTLGQGPEFLTYFQNEAQLEKSRLLSDRFSAERPKGSFSTLEIQRTEQGDSAMYLCASSSRLAGGGEQYFGPGTRLTVT.

This clone was seen only a few times. The chain combines TRBV5-6 with TRBJ1-1; D call uncertain. The V gene's germline CDR1 is SGHDT and CDR2 YYEEEE. CDR3 size: 14 residues. V shed 0 bases and J shed 6 bases, with 12 bases lying between them. This CDR3 reads CASSLAAPRAEAFF. In DNA form, the CDR3 reads TGTGCCAGCAGCTTGGCAGCCCCGAGGGCTGAAGCTTTCTTT.

The chain uses TRBV7-8 and TRBJ2-1, with D perhaps matching TRBD2 (5 bases). This CDR3 contains 19 residues. V gave up 0 bases and J gave up 0 bases, with 18 bases separating them. The germline V gene has CDR1 SGHVS and CDR2 FQNEAQ. This chain's CDR3 is CASSLARFGGPRSYNEQFF. CDR3 coding DNA: TGTGCCAGCAGCTTAGCCCGCTTCGGCGGGCCCCGCTCCTACAATGAGCAGTTCTTC.

This chain connects TRBV11-1 to TRBJ2-1; D gene unclear. The CDR3 has 14 residues. CDR1 SGHAT and CDR2 FQDESV come from the germline V gene (reference sequence). Trimming shortened V by 1 base and J by 11 bases, and 15 bases separated the two germline ends. In DNA form, the CDR3 reads TGTGCCAGCAGCTTAGATACCGGACCCGCTCAGCAGTTCTTC. Protein: CASSLDTGPAQQFF.

The chain carries TRBV7-2 and TRBJ1-4, with D uncertain. This CDR3 spans 13 amino acids. Trimming took off 2 bases at V and 5 bases at J, with 6 bases between the two ends. Germline V gives CDR1 SGHTA, CDR2 FQGNSA. For the CDR3, the DNA is TGTGCCAGCAGCTTAATAGAGAATGAAAAACTGTTTTTT. Translation gives CASSLIENEKLFF.

The chain joins TRBV28 to TRBJ2-3; D remains unclear. Per germline, CDR1 MDHEN and CDR2 SYDVKM. V dropped 2 bases and J dropped 5 bases, with 8 bases sitting between them. There are 13 residues in the CDR3. The DNA for the CDR3 is TGTGCCAGCAGTTTACCTTCCTTAGATACGCAGTATTTT. This translates into CASSLPSLDTQYF.